These 8 T cell receptor beta chains came from one sample sequenced in a study of T cells in narcolepsy. Libraries were prepared by immunoSEQ multiplex PCR; TCRdb keeps only in-frame clonotypes and omits some of them. Of about 32,000 clones listed, over 70% are singletons. The sequenced material came from memory (CD45RA-) CD4+ T cells from blood. Source of these receptors: a human donor in good health.

The chain joins TRBV5-6 to TRBJ1-2, with 8 positions matching TRBD1. The germline gives CDR1 SGHDT, CDR2 YYEEEE. Trimming took 5 bases from V and 2 from J; bases not matched to a gene: 5. The CDR3 consists of 14 residues. This CDR3 reads CASRTGQANYGYTF. The CDR3 nucleotides read TGTGCCAGCAGAACGGGACAGGCCAACTATGGCTACACCTTC.

CDR3 residues: CAWSGDGSTDTQYF. DNA for the CDR3: TGTGCCTGGAGTGGGGATGGGAGCACAGATACGCAGTATTTT. The chain recombines TRBV30 with TRBJ2-3; D not resolved. The CDR3 length is 14 residues. The germline CDR1 and CDR2 sequences are GTSNPN and SVGIG (reference sequence). Trimming removed 1 base from V and 0 bases from J, with 8 bases in between. Full variable domain (outside the CDR3, taken from reference TRBV30 and TRBJ2-3): SQTIHQWPATLVQPVGSPLSLECTVEGTSNPNLYWYRQAAGRGLQLLFYSVGIGQISSEVPQNLSASRPQDRQFILSSKKLLLSDSGFYLCAWSGDGSTDTQYFGPGTRLTVL.

V and J are TRBV5-1 and TRBJ1-2; D is ambiguous. Germline CDR1 is SGHRS and CDR2 is YFSETQ. The CDR3 length is 14 residues. Trimming took off 1 base at V and 2 bases at J, with 9 bases between the two ends. The CDR3, as DNA: TGCGCCAGCAGCTTGTCGGAAGGGAACTATGGCTACACCTTC. This translates into CASSLSEGNYGYTF.

This sequence joins TRBV10-3 and TRBJ2-7; perhaps TRBD2 as D (6 bases). Germline V CDR1 and CDR2: ENHRY, SYGVKD. V was pared by 3 bases and J by 1 base, with 16 bases between. This CDR3 is 16 amino acids long. The CDR3 DNA reads as TGTGCCATCAGTGAACTAAACCGGGACTTATCCTACGAGCAGTACTTC. Protein: CAISELNRDLSYEQYF.

This clone is classed as medium-sized. The CDR3 coding sequence is TGTGCCAGCAGCGCCCGGACAGTCGGAATCAGAAACACCATATATTTT. Translation gives CASSARTVGIRNTIYF. The chain employs TRBV5-6 and TRBJ1-3; a possible D gene is TRBD1 (6 bases). The CDR3 runs to 16 residues. V was trimmed by 4 bases and J by 5 bases, leaving 19 bases between them. Germline lookup yields CDR1 SGHDT and CDR2 YYEEEE.

This sequence joins TRBV6-6 and TRBJ2-5, with D unclear. The V end was cut by 7 bases, the J end by 5 bases, with 17 bases between. The CDR3 runs 14 residues. Germline loops: CDR1 MNHNY, CDR2 SVGAGI (reference sequence). CDR3 residues: CASIKGGPEETQYF. The CDR3 DNA sequence: TGTGCCAGCATCAAAGGTGGCCCCGAGGAGACCCAGTACTTC.

This chain links TRBV10-3 with TRBJ1-5; D is possibly TRBD1 (6 bases). The V gene lost 9 bases and the J gene lost 5 bases, with 14 bases spanning the gap. The CDR3 runs 13 residues. The germline gives CDR1 ENHRY, CDR2 SYGVKD. This CDR3 is CAMSRGDDQPQHF. CDR3 coding DNA: TGTGCCATGAGCAGGGGTGACGATCAGCCCCAGCATTTT.

V is TRBV7-9 and J is TRBJ2-7, with 7 positions matching TRBD1. With V trimmed by 5 bases and J by 4 bases, 20 bases remained unmatched. Germline V gene lookup returns CDR1 SEHNR and CDR2 FQNEAQ (reference sequence). The CDR3 has 18 amino acids. The CDR3 here is CASSHTGEPGWIEYEQYF. The CDR3 bases are TGTGCCAGCAGCCACACAGGGGAGCCCGGGTGGATTGAATACGAGCAGTACTTC.